This T cell receptor (beta chain) came from a study of cytomegalovirus exposure and HLA in healthy donors. PCR employed 60 Vbeta and 13 Jbeta primers. Data came from immunoSEQ multiplex PCR; TCRdb stores just in-frame clones and leaves some out. The repertoire includes approximately 120,000 clones, over 65% of them detected once, and 1% to 1.5% sits in the top ten. In its sample, this clone was seen a few times. Its antigen remains unidentified. Whole-study results and caveats: Among TCR beta chains, those listed as cytomegalovirus-associated numbered over 150. In presence/absence analyses, roughly uniform sequencing depth across donors was assumed. The authors later found TCR association rates varying by HLA locus, with DRB1 most and HLA-C fewest. Most CMV-associated TCR beta chains appeared HLA-restricted in a later analysis.

This CDR3 is built from 14 residues. V trimming: 4 bases; J trimming: 7 bases; junction bases outside the gene matches: 7. Germline loops: CDR1 SGHKS, CDR2 YYEKEE (reference sequence). The chain couples TRBV5-5 to TRBJ2-1, with 8 bases lining up with TRBD1. Sequenced: PBMCs. The sequence came from a man in his forties or fifties in good health and CMV-seronegative. As DNA, the CDR3 is TGTGCCAGCAGCCCAGGACAGGGTTTGAATGAGCAGTTCTTC. This codes for CASSPGQGLNEQFF.